This T cell receptor (beta chain) was documented in a study of blood T cell repertoires in COVID-19. Clones were read by immunoSEQ multiplex PCR, and TCRdb kept only the in-frame ones, dropping some. The repertoire includes 250,000 to 300,000 clones, 70% to 90% of them detected once, and approximately 11% sits in the top ten. The source is a woman in her 70s with acute or convalescent COVID-19. The material sequenced was peripheral blood.

CDR3 amino acids: CASSFGLSYEQYF. The CDR3 nucleotides are TGTGCCAGCAGTTTCGGTCTTAGCTACGAGCAGTACTTC. This chain joins TRBV9 and TRBJ2-7, with D unclear. This CDR3 contains 13 residues. Per germline, CDR1 SGDLS and CDR2 YYNGEE. The V end was cut by 5 bases, the J end by 3 bases, with 12 bases between. Full variable domain (outside the CDR3, taken from reference TRBV9 and TRBJ2-7): DSGVTQTPKHLITATGQRVTLRCSPRSGDLSVYWYQQSLDQGLQFLIQYYNGEERAKGNILERFSAQQFPDLHSELNLSSLELGDSALYFCASSFGLSYEQYFGPGTRLTVT.